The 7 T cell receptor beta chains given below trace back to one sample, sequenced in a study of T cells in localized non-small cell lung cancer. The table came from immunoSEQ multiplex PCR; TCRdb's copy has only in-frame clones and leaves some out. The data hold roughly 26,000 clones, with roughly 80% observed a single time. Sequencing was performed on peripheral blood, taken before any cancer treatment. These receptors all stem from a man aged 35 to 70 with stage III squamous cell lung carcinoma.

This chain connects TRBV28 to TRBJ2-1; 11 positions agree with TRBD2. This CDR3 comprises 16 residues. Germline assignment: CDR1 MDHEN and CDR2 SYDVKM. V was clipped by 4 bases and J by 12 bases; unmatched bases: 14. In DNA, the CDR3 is TGTGCCAGCAGTTCCGTCCCCGGGACTAGCGGCTGGGGGCAGTTCTTC. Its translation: CASSSVPGTSGWGQFF.

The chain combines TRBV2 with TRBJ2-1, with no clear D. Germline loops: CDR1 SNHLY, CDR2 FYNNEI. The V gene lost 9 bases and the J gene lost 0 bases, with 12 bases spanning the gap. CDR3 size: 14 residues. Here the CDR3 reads CARETSGSYNEQFF. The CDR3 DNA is TGTGCCAGGGAGACCTCCGGCTCCTACAATGAGCAGTTCTTC.

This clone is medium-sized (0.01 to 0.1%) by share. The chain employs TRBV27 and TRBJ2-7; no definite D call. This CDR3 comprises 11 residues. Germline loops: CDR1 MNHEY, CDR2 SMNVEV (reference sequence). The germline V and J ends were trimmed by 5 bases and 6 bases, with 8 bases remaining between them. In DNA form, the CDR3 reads TGTGCCAGCAGTCTAGGGTTCGAGCAGTACTTC. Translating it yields CASSLGFEQYF.

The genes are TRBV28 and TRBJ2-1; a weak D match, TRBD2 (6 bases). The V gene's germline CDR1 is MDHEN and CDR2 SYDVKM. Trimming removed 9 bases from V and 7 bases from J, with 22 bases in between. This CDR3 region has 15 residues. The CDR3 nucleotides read TGTGCCAGTAAGGTCCAGAGGGAGGCCCGGAATGAGCAGTTCTTC. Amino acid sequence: CASKVQREARNEQFF.

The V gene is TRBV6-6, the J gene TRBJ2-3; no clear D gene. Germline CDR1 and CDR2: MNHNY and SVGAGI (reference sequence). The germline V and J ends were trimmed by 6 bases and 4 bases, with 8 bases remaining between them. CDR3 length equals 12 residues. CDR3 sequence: CASSTVSDTQYF. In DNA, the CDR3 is TGTGCCAGCAGCACCGTTTCAGATACGCAGTATTTT.

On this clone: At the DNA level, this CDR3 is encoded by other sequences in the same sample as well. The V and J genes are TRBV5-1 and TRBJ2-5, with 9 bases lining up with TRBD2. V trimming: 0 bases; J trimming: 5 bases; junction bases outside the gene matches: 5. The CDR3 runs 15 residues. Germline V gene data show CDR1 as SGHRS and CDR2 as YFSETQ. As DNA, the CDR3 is TGCGCCAGCAGCTTGGTTGCGGGGGGGCCCGAGACCCAGTACTTC. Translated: CASSLVAGGPETQYF. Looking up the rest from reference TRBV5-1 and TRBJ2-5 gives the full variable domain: KAGVTQTPRYLIKTRGQQVTLSCSPISGHRSVSWYQQTPGQGLQFLFEYFSETQRNKGNFPGRFSGRQFSNSRSEMNVSTLELGDSALYLCASSLVAGGPETQYFGPGTRLLVL.

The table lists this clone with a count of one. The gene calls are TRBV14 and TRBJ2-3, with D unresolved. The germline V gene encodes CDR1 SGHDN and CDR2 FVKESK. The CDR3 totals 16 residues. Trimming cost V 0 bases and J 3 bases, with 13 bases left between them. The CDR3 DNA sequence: TGTGCCAGCAGCCAAGATTGGATGGTACAGACAGATACGCAGTATTTT. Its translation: CASSQDWMVQTDTQYF.